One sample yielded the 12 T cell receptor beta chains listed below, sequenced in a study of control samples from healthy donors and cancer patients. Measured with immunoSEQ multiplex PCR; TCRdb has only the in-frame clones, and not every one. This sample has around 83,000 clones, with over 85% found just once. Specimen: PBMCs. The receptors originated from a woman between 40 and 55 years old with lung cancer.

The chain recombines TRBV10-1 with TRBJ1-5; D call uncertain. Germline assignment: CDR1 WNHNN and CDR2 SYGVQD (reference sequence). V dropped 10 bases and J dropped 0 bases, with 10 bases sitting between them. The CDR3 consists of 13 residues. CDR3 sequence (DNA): TGCGCCACCTCGAGGGATAGCAATCAGCCCCAGCATTTT. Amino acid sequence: CATSRDSNQPQHF.

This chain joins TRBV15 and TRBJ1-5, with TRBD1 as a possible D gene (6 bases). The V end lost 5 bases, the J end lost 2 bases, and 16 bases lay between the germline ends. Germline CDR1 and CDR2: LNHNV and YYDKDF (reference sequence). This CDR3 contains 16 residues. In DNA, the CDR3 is TGTGCCACCAGCGGTTACAGGGAATTGGGCAATCAGCCCCAGCATTTT. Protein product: CATSGYRELGNQPQHF. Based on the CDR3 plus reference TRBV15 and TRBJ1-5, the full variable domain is DAMVIQNPRYQVTQFGKPVTLSCSQTLNHNVMYWYQQKSSQAPKLLFHYYDKDFNNEADTPDNFQSRRPNTSFCFLDIRSPGLGDTAMYLCATSGYRELGNQPQHFGDGTRLSIL.

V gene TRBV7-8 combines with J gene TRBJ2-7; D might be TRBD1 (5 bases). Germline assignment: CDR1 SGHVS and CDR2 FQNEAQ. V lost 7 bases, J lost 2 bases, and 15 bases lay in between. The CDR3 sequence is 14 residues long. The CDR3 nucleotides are TGTGCCAGCACGGTCGGAAGGGGCCCCTACGAGCAGTACTTC. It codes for CASTVGRGPYEQYF.

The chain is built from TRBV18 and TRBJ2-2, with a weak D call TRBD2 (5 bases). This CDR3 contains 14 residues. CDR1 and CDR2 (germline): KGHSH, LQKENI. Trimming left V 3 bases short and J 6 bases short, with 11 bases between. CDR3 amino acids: CASSPSGSSGELFF. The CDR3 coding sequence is TGTGCCAGCTCACCCAGCGGTTCCTCCGGGGAGCTGTTTTTT.

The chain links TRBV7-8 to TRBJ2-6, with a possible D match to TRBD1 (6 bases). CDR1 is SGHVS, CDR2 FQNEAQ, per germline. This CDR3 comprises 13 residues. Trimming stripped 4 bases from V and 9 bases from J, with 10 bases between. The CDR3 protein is CASSSWDNNVLTF. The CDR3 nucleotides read TGTGCCAGCAGCTCGTGGGACAACAACGTCCTGACTTTC.

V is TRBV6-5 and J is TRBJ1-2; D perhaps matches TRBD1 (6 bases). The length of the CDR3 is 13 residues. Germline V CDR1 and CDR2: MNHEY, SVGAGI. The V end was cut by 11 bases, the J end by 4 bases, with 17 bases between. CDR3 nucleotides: TGTGCCGCATCAAGCAGGGGTCCCTATGGCTACACCTTC. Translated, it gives CAASSRGPYGYTF.

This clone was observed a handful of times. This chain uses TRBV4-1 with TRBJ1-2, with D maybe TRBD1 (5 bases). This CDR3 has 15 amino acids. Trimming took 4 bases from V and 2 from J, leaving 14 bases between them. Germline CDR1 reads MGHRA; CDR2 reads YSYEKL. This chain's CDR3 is CASSPPLGGNYGYTF. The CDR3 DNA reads TGCGCCAGCAGCCCACCCCTTGGGGGAAACTATGGCTACACCTTC.

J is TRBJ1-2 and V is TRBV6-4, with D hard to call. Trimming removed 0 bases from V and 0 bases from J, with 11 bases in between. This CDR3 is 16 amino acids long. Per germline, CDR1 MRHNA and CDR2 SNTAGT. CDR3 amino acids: CASSDSEGSPNYGYTF. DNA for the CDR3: TGTGCCAGCAGTGACTCAGAAGGGTCCCCTAACTATGGCTACACCTTC.

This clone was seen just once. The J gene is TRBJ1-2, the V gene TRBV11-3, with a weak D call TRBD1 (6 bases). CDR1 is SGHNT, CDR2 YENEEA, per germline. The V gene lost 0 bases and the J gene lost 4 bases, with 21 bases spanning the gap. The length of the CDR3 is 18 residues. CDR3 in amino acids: CASSLDFPGQPRGYGYTF. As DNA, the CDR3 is TGTGCCAGCAGCTTAGATTTTCCCGGACAGCCGCGGGGCTATGGCTACACCTTC.

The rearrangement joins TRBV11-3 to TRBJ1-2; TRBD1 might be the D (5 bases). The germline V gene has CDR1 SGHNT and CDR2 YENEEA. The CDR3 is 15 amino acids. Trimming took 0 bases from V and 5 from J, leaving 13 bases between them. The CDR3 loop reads CASSLDGGVRYGYTF. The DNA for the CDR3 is TGTGCCAGCAGCTTAGACGGGGGGGTTCGGTATGGCTACACCTTC.

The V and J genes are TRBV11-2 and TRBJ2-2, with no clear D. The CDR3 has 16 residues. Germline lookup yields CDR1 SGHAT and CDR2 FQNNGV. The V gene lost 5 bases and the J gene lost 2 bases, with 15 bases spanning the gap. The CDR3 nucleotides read TGTGCCAGCAGCCAACGAGTAGAGCGTAACACCGGGGAGCTGTTTTTT. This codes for CASSQRVERNTGELFF.

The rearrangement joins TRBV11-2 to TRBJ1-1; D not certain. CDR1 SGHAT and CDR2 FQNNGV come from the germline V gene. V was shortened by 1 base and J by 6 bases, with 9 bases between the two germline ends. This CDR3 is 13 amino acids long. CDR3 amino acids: CASSLAGSAEAFF. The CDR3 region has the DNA TGTGCCAGCAGCTTAGCGGGGTCAGCTGAAGCTTTCTTT. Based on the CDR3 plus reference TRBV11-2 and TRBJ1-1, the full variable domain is EAGVAQSPRYKIIEKRQSVAFWCNPISGHATLYWYQQILGQGPKLLIQFQNNGVVDDSQLPKDRFSAERLKGVDSTLKIQPAKLEDSAVYLCASSLAGSAEAFFGQGTRLTVV.